This T cell receptor beta chain was captured in a study of long-term antiretroviral therapy in people with HIV. Study outcomes and limitations: Repertoire dominance by clones expanded before ART was seen at all time points.

Comment on this clone: Its antigen is still unknown.

This was the immunoSEQ v3.0 assay at survey level. TCRdb's table, derived via immunoSEQ multiplex PCR, lists solely in-frame clones and lacks some. Of more than 20,000 clones in the sample, around 81% were seen once. CDR1 is SGHRS, CDR2 YFSETQ, per germline. The CDR3 consists of 14 residues. V lost 3 bases to trimming and J lost 2 bases; unmatched junction nucleotides: 2. This sequence joins TRBV5-1 and TRBJ2-7, with TRBD1 identical over 10 bases. The sample consisted of unsorted PBMCs, taken roughly 4 years after starting antiretroviral therapy. This clonotype was sampled from a man aged 18 to 29 with HIV. The CDR3 loop is CASSWGTGAYEQYF. CDR3 nucleotide sequence: TGCGCCAGCAGCTGGGGGACAGGGGCCTACGAGCAGTACTTC.